This T cell receptor (beta chain) was sequenced during a study of T-cell memory formation after mild COVID-19. Study-wide points: Some clones that responded were present in memory (sampled pre-infection), which suggests cross-reactive memory joined. Clones that contracted from day 15 to 85 had balanced CD4/CD8; later expanders were CD4+ biased.

5'RACE with constant-segment primers yielded barcoded, UMI-tagged TCR alpha and TCR beta cDNA libraries. TCRdb recomputed calls from the 5' RACE reads with MiXCR, one row per CDR3 protein. The data hold about 180,000 distinct CDR3 sequences, with 16% observed a single time. Germline CDR1 and CDR2: SGHRS and YFSETQ. Trimming removed 3 bases from V and 8 bases from J; junction bases left unmatched: 2. The CDR3 totals 13 residues. Details on this clonotype: Antigen unknown.

This chain connects TRBV5-1 to TRBJ1-1; 12 nucleotides line up with TRBD1. The sequence was collected from an adult woman who had mild COVID-19 (a few samples of this study predate the infection). Cell type and time point are not known. Material for sequencing was PBMCs or a T cell subset sorted from them (not recorded which). The CDR3 DNA sequence: TGCGCCAGCAGCTCAGGGACAGGGGGCGAAGCTTTCTTT. It is translated as CASSSGTGGEAFF.